The clone carrying this T cell receptor beta chain turned up a few times. Its specificity is unknown. V gave up 8 bases and J gave up 8 bases, with 24 bases separating them. The CDR3 length is 15 residues. Per the germline V gene, CDR1 is ENHRY and CDR2 is SYGVKD. The data are from a study of T cell repertoires in cytomegalovirus infection. About the research overall: As its CMV epitopes, the study selected recently identified HLA-C-restricted and well-studied HLA-B-restricted targets. Indications of both CMV infection and matching HLA type were provided by public TCR beta signatures.

TCRdb reanalysed the reads using MiXCR and keeps one entry per CDR3 protein. Of under 40,000 distinct CDR3 sequences in the sample, approximately 52% were seen once. The sequencing used CD8+ T cells from cultured PBMCs, collected from culture after CMV antigen stimulation. The sequence was obtained from a human donor in good health (CMV status not recorded). Some clones in this sample may be carry-over from other donors' samples. The genes are TRBV10-3 and TRBJ1-2, with D possibly matching TRBD1 (5 bases). The CDR3 DNA follows: TGTGCCATCGGACTAAACAGGAAACTTGAATTGGGCTACACCTTC. Amino acids: CAIGLNRKLELGYTF.